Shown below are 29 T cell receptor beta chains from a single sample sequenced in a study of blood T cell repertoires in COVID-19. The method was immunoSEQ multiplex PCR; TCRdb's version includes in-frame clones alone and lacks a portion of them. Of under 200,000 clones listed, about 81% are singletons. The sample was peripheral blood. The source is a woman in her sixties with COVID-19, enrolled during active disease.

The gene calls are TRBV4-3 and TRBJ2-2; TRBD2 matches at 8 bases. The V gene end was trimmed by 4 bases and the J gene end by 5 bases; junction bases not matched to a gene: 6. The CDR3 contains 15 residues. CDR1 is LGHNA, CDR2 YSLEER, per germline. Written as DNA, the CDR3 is TGCGCCAGCAGCCGGCTAGCGGGTGGGACCGGGGAGCTGTTTTTT. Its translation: CASSRLAGGTGELFF.

In DNA, the CDR3 is TGTGCCAGTACTCAACTTTACGGACAGCTAGGTCAGCCCCAGCATTTT. This codes for CASTQLYGQLGQPQHF. The V and J genes are TRBV19 and TRBJ1-5, with D perhaps matching TRBD1 (6 bases). Germline lookup yields CDR1 LNHDA and CDR2 SQIVND (reference sequence). The CDR3 is made up of 16 amino acids. Trimming cost V 7 bases and J 6 bases, with 22 bases left between them. The variable domain in full, with the rest retrieved from reference TRBV19 and TRBJ1-5, is DGGITQSPKYLFRKEGQNVTLSCEQNLNHDAMYWYRQDPGQGLRLIYYSQIVNDFQKGDIAEGYSVSREKKESFPLTVTSAQKNPTAFYLCASTQLYGQLGQPQHFGDGTRLSIL.

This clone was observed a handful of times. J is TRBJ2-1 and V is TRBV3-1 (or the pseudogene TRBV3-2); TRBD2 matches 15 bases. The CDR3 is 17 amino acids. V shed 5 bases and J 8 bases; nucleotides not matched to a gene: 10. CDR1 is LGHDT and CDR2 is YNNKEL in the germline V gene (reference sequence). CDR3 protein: CASSTRTSGRAFDEQFF. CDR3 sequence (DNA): TGTGCCAGCAGCACACGGACTAGCGGGAGGGCCTTCGATGAGCAGTTCTTC.

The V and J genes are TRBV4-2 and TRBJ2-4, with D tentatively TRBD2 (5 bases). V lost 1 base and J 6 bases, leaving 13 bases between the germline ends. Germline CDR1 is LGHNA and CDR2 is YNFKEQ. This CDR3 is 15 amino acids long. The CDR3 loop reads CASSQGSLEGNIQYF. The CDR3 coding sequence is TGTGCCAGCAGCCAAGGGAGCCTAGAGGGAAACATTCAGTACTTC.

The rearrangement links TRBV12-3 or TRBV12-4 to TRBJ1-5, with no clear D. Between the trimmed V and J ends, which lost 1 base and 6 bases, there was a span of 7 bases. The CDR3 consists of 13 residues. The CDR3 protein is CASSLGYGQPQHF. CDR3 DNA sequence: TGTGCCAGCAGTTTAGGGTACGGTCAGCCCCAGCATTTT.

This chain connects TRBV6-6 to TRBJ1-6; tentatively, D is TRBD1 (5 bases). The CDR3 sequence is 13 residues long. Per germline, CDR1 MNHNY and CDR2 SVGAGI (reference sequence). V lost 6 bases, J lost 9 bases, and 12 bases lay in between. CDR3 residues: CASSPGGSSPLHF. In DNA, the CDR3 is TGTGCCAGCAGCCCCGGGGGTAGTTCACCCCTCCACTTT.

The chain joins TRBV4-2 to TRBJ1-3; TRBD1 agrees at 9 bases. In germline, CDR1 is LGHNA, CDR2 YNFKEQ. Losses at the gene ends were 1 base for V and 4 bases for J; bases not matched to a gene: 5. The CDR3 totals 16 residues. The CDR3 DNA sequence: TGTGCCAGCAGCCAAGGGGGACAGGGTTTAGGAAACACCATATATTTT. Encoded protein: CASSQGGQGLGNTIYF.

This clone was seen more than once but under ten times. CDR3 nucleotides: TGCGCCAGCAGCCAACTGGAGGCACTCGGACAGGAGCAGTACTTC. Its protein product is CASSQLEALGQEQYF. The chain joins TRBV4-1 to TRBJ2-7; D may be TRBD1 (6 bases). The CDR3 sequence is 15 residues long. CDR1 MGHRA and CDR2 YSYEKL come from the germline V gene. V dropped 2 bases and J dropped 7 bases, with 18 bases sitting between them.

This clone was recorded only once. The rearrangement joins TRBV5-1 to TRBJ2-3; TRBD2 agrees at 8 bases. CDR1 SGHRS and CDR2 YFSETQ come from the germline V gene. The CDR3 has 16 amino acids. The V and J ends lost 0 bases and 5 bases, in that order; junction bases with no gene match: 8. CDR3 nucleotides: TGCGCCAGCAGCTTGGCCGGGAGGGGCAGACGAGATACGCAGTATTTT. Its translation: CASSLAGRGRRDTQYF.

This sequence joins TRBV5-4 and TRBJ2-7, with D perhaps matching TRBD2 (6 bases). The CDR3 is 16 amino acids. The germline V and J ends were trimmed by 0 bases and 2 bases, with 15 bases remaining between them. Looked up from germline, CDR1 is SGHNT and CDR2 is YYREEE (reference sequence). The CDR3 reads CASSLGSGTLTYEQYF. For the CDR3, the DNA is TGTGCCAGCAGCTTGGGTTCGGGGACTTTAACCTACGAGCAGTACTTC.

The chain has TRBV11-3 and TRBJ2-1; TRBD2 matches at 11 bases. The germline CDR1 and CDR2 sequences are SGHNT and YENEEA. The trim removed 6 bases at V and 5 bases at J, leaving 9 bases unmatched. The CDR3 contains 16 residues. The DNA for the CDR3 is TGTGCCAGCAGTCCTCCAGCGACTAGCGGGAACAATGAGCAGTTCTTC. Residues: CASSPPATSGNNEQFF.

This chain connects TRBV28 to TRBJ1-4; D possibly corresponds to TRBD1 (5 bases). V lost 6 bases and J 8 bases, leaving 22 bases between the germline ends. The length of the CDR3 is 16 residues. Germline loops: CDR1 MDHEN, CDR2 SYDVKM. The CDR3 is CASSPPRGLVYEKLFF. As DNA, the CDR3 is TGTGCCAGCAGCCCCCCTAGGGGTCTAGTCTACGAAAAACTGTTTTTT.

CDR3 sequence reads: CASSKGQGAGNTIYF. The CDR3 nucleotides read TGTGCCAGCAGTAAGGGACAGGGGGCTGGAAACACCATATATTTT. This chain links TRBV6-5 with TRBJ1-3; 11 nucleotides align to TRBD1. With V trimmed by 5 bases and J by 2 bases, 2 bases remained unmatched. The CDR3 is 15 amino acids. CDR1 is MNHEY, CDR2 SVGAGI, per germline.

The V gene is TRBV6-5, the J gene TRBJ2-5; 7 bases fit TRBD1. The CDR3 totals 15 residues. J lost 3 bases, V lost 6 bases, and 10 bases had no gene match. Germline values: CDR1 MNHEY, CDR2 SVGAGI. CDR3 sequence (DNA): TGTGCCAGCAGGTCATTAGGGCAGGGGGAAGAGACCCAGTACTTC. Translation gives CASRSLGQGEETQYF.

As DNA, the CDR3 is TGTGCCAGCAGATTACAGGTCAATGGGTCACCCCTCCACTTT. Protein: CASRLQVNGSPLHF. The genes are TRBV27 and TRBJ1-6; tentatively, D is TRBD1 (5 bases). The CDR3 extends over 14 amino acids. Deletions cut 6 bases from V and 10 bases from J, with 16 bases between. Germline values: CDR1 MNHEY, CDR2 SMNVEV (reference sequence).

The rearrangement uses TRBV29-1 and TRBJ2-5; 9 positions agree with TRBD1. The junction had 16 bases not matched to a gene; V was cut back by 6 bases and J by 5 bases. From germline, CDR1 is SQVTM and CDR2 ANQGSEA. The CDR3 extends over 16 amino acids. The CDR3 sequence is CSVLMTWTGVKETQYF. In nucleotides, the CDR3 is TGCAGCGTCCTTATGACATGGACAGGGGTTAAGGAGACCCAGTACTTC.

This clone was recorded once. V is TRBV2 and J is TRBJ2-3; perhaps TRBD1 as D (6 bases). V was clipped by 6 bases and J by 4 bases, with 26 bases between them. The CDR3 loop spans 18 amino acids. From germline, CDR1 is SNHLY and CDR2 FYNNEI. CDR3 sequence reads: CASSLSPLGQGRPDTQYF. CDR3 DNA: TGTGCCAGCAGCCTTAGTCCTTTAGGGCAGGGGCGGCCAGATACGCAGTATTTT.

CDR3 protein: CASSQVESGMGNQPQHF. The DNA for the CDR3 is TGCGCCAGCAGCCAAGTGGAGTCAGGGATGGGCAATCAGCCCCAGCATTTT. V is TRBV4-1 and J is TRBJ1-5; perhaps TRBD1 as D (5 bases). The CDR3 loop spans 17 amino acids. Germline-derived CDR1 and CDR2 are MGHRA and YSYEKL. V lost 1 base, J lost 2 bases, and 15 bases lay in between.

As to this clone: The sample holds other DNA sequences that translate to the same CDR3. The CDR3 region has the DNA TGTGCCAGCAGCTTAGGTGCTAGCGGCTACAATGAGCAGTTCTTC. It encodes CASSLGASGYNEQFF. The V and J genes are TRBV7-2 and TRBJ2-1; TRBD2 agrees at 7 bases. Germline loops: CDR1 SGHTA, CDR2 FQGNSA. The ends lost 1 base at V and 3 bases at J; junction bases unmatched: 3. The CDR3 has 15 amino acids.

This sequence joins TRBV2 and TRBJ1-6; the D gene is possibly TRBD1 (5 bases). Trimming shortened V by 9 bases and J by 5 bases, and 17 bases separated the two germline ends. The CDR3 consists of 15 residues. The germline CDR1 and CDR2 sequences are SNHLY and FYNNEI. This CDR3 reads CASNRDSRNNSPLHF. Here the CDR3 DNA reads TGTGCCAGTAATCGGGACTCTCGGAATAATTCACCCCTCCACTTT.

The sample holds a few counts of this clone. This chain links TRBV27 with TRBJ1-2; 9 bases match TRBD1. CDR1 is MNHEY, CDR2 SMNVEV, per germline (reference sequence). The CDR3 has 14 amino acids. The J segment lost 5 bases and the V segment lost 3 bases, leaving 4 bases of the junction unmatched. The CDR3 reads CASSFRDRDYGYTF. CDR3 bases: TGTGCCAGCAGTTTCCGGGACAGGGATTATGGCTACACCTTC.

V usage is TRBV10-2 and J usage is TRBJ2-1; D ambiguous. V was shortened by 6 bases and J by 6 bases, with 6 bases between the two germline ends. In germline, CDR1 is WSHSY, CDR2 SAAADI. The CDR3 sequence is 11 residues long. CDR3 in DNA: TGCGCCAGCAGCATACTCAATGAGCAGTTCTTC. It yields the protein CASSILNEQFF.

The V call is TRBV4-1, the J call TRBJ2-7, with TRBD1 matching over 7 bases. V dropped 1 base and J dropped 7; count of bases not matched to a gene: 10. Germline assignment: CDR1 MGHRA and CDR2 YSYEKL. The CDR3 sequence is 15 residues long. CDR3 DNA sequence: TGCGCCAGCAGCCAAGGCGACACAGGGGCGCGGGAGCAGTACTTC. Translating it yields CASSQGDTGAREQYF.

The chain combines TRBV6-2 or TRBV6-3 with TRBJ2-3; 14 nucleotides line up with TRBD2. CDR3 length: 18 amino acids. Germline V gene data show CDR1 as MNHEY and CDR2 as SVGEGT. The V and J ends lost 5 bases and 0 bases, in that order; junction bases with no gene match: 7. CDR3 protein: CASSRTSGRYSSTDTQYF. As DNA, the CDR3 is TGTGCCAGCAGTAGGACTAGCGGGAGGTATTCTAGCACAGATACGCAGTATTTT.

This CDR3 reads CASSLGPTGNQPQHF. Here the CDR3 DNA reads TGTGCCAGCAGCTTGGGTCCGACAGGGAATCAGCCCCAGCATTTT. The chain combines TRBV5-6 with TRBJ1-5; 7 nucleotides line up with TRBD1. In germline, CDR1 is SGHDT, CDR2 YYEEEE. V dropped 0 bases and J dropped 4; count of bases not matched to a gene: 4. The CDR3 is made up of 15 amino acids.

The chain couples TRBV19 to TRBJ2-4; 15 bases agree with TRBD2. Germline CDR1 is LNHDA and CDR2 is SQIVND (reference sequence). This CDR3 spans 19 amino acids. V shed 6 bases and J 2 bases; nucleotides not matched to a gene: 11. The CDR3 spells CASSLTGTSGGITKNIQYF. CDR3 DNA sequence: TGTGCCAGTAGCCTAACCGGGACTAGCGGGGGGATAACCAAAAACATTCAGTACTTC. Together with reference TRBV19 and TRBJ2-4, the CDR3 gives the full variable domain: DGGITQSPKYLFRKEGQNVTLSCEQNLNHDAMYWYRQDPGQGLRLIYYSQIVNDFQKGDIAEGYSVSREKKESFPLTVTSAQKNPTAFYLCASSLTGTSGGITKNIQYFGAGTRLSVL.

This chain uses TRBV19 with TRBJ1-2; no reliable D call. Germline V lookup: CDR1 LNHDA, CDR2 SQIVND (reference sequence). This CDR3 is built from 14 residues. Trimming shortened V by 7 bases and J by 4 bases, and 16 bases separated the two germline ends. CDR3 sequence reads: CASTFFGSAYGYTF. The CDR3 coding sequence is TGTGCCAGTACTTTTTTTGGTAGTGCCTATGGCTACACCTTC.

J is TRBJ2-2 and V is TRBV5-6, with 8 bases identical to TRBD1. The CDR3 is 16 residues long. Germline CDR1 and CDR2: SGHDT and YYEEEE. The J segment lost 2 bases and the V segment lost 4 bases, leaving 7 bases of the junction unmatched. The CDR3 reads CASSGGQGYNTGELFF. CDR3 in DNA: TGTGCCAGCAGCGGAGGACAGGGATATAACACCGGGGAGCTGTTTTTT. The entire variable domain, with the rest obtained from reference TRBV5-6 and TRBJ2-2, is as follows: DAGVTQSPTHLIKTRGQQVTLRCSPKSGHDTVSWYQQALGQGPQFIFQYYEEEERQRGNFPDRFSGHQFPNYSSELNVNALLLGDSALYLCASSGGQGYNTGELFFGEGSRLTVL.

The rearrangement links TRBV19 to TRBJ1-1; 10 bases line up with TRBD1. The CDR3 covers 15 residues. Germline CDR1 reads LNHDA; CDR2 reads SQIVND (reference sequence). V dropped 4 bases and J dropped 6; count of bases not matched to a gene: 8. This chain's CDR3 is CASSNRDRGSPEAFF. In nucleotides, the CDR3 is TGTGCCAGTAGTAACCGGGACAGGGGTAGCCCTGAAGCTTTCTTT.